This is a list of T cell receptor beta chains from one sample in a study of T cell responses to AZD1222 COVID-19 vaccine. TCRdb's copy holds only in-frame clones and misses some; the assay was immunoSEQ multiplex PCR. The sample records roughly 110,000 clones, about 91% being singletons. The specimen was peripheral blood, collected 28 days after the second AZD1222 dose. The receptor source for this set is an adult who received the AZD1222 COVID-19 vaccine. Both conserved end residues are part of each CDR3. D genes are given only for firm matches. Where a row states a size, it is once, few, many or the class of an expanded clone; other rows omit it.

TRBV6-6,TRBJ1-5,17,.,.,TGTGCCAGCAGTCCCGGTGAGGGTCGCTATAGCAATCAGCCCCAGCATTTT,CASSPGEGRYSNQPQHF
TRBV10-3,TRBJ1-3,16,.,once,TGTGCCACCGATCCGACGAACCCGGACTCTGGAAACACCATATATTTT,CATDPTNPDSGNTIYF
TRBV10-3,TRBJ2-1,14,TRBD1,.,TGTGCCTCCTGTCGGGGACAGGGGAACAATGAGCAGTTCTTC,CASCRGQGNNEQFF
TRBV20-1,TRBJ1-1,15,.,.,TGCAGTGCTAGTAGTATCGGCAGTTTGAACACTGAAGCTTTCTTT,CSASSIGSLNTEAFF
TRBV18,TRBJ1-1,13,.,.,TGTGCCAGCTCGGGGAATAGGGACACTGAAGCTTTCTTT,CASSGNRDTEAFF
TRBV6-5,TRBJ2-3,12,TRBD1,.,TGTGCCATTGGACAGGGGACGGATACGCAGTATTTT,CAIGQGTDTQYF
TRBV10-3,TRBJ2-1,14,TRBD1,.,TGTGCCACCGAGGACAGGGGAGGATTCAATGAGCAGTTCTTC,CATEDRGGFNEQFF
TRBV4-2,TRBJ2-7,15,.,.,TGTGCCAGCAGCCAGAACAGGGGAGGCTCCTACGAGCAGTACTTC,CASSQNRGGSYEQYF
TRBV7-9,TRBJ1-5,14,.,once,TGTGCCAGCAGCTTTTCGAATAGCAATCAGCCCCAGCATTTT,CASSFSNSNQPQHF
TRBV10-1,TRBJ2-7,14,TRBD1,.,TGCGCCAGCAGCAAGGGACAGGGAGCCTACGAGCAGTACTTC,CASSKGQGAYEQYF
TRBV14,TRBJ2-7,14,.,.,TGTGCCAGCAGCCAAGGGGGACAAGTCTACGAGCAGTACTTC,CASSQGGQVYEQYF
TRBV19,TRBJ2-3,15,.,.,TGTGCCAGTAGTATGTTTGGTCCCCCCACAGATACGCAGTATTTT,CASSMFGPPTDTQYF
TRBV25-1,TRBJ1-3,15,TRBD1,few,TGTGCCAGCAGTGTGAGTGGCAGGGGGCCGGACACCATATATTTT,CASSVSGRGPDTIYF
TRBV9,TRBJ2-1,16,TRBD1,.,TGTGCCAGCAGCGCGGCCGGGACAGGGGGGTACAATGAGCAGTTCTTC,CASSAAGTGGYNEQFF
TRBV5-8,TRBJ1-1,12,.,once,TGTGCCAGCAGCCCGACATTACAGGCAGCTTTCTTT,CASSPTLQAAFF
TRBV7-8,TRBJ1-6,15,TRBD1,.,TGTGCCAGCAGCCTCTTGGGACAGGGGGTGTCACCCCTCCACTTT,CASSLLGQGVSPLHF
TRBV2,TRBJ2-7,11,.,.,TGTGCCAGCAGTGAGACGGAATTATGGTACTTC,CASSETELWYF
TRBV12-3/TRBV12-4,TRBJ2-5,12,.,.,TGTGCCAGCAGCAAATATCAAGAGACCCAGTACTTC,CASSKYQETQYF
TRBV5-1,TRBJ2-2,17,TRBD1,.,TGCGCCAGCAGCTTGAGGGCAGGGGGCACGAACGACGGGGAGCTGTTTTTT,CASSLRAGGTNDGELFF
TRBV11-3,TRBJ1-1,15,TRBD1,.,TGTGCCAGCAGCTTAGAGGGGACAGGGGTCTCTGAAGCTTTCTTT,CASSLEGTGVSEAFF
TRBV11-2,TRBJ1-1,13,.,.,TGTGCCAGCAGCTCCGGACAGTACACTGAAGCTTTCTTT,CASSSGQYTEAFF
TRBV19,TRBJ2-2,17,TRBD2,.,TGTGCCAGTAGTCTTACTAGCGGGGGTTATGAAACCGGGGAGCTGTTTTTT,CASSLTSGGYETGELFF
TRBV7-8,TRBJ1-5,15,.,once,TGTGCCAGCAGCGATACGGGGGACGGGAATCAGCCCCAGCATTTT,CASSDTGDGNQPQHF
TRBV3-1/TRBV3-2,TRBJ1-4,16,.,once,TGTGCCAGCAGCCAGAATTTACAAGGGCGCGCTGAAAAACTGTTTTTT,CASSQNLQGRAEKLFF
TRBV5-5,TRBJ1-5,17,.,.,TGTGCCAGCAGCGCCGAACCCGGGACGGCCCAAAATCAGCCCCAGCATTTT,CASSAEPGTAQNQPQHF
TRBV4-2,TRBJ2-5,16,.,.,TGTGCCAGCAGCCAAGACGCCTTACTCCTTGGGGAGACCCAGTACTTC,CASSQDALLLGETQYF
TRBV28,TRBJ2-1,11,.,.,TGTGCCAGCAGTACGCCGAGGGAGCAGTTCTTC,CASSTPREQFF
TRBV7-6,TRBJ1-3,16,TRBD1,.,TGTGCCAGCAGCAACCCCTGGACAGGGCGCGGAAACACCATATATTTT,CASSNPWTGRGNTIYF
TRBV7-2,TRBJ2-7,14,.,.,TGTGCCAGCAGCGCCAATCAGGGCCCCTACGAGCAGTACTTC,CASSANQGPYEQYF
TRBV19,TRBJ2-6,17,.,.,TGTGCCAGTACCCCCCGGGGCAGCTACTCTGGGGCCAACGTCCTGACTTTC,CASTPRGSYSGANVLTF
TRBV19,TRBJ1-5,13,.,.,TGTGCCAGTAGTATTGACGTGGCTCAGCCCCAGCATTTT,CASSIDVAQPQHF
TRBV24-1,TRBJ2-1,13,.,.,TGTGCCACCAGTGACGGACCCGGAACGGAGCAGTTCTTC,CATSDGPGTEQFF
TRBV29-1,TRBJ2-5,13,.,few,TGCAGCGTTGAAGTGGGAGCTCAAGAGACCCAGTACTTC,CSVEVGAQETQYF
TRBV12-5,TRBJ2-5,14,TRBD2,.,TGTGCTACCTCCCCCCCGGGGGGTGAAGAGACCCAGTACTTC,CATSPPGGEETQYF
TRBV5-3,TRBJ2-1,14,TRBD1,few,TGTGCCAGCCAAACAGGGGCTTACTACAATGAGCAGTTCTTC,CASQTGAYYNEQFF
TRBV5-5,TRBJ2-7,13,TRBD1,.,TGTGCCAGCAGCTGGGACAGACCGTCCGAGCAGTACTTC,CASSWDRPSEQYF
TRBV24-1,TRBJ2-2,16,TRBD1,.,TGTGCCACGGGATCCGGGACAGGGTCGACCACCGGGGAGCTGTTTTTT,CATGSGTGSTTGELFF
TRBV5-1,TRBJ1-3,16,.,few,TGCGCCAGCAGCTTGGCAGGGGACCCTTCTGGAAACACCATATATTTT,CASSLAGDPSGNTIYF
TRBV24-1,TRBJ2-1,16,TRBD2,.,TGTGCCACCAGTGATCGAGGACTAGCGGGGGGCAGTGAGCAGTTCTTC,CATSDRGLAGGSEQFF
TRBV7-9,TRBJ1-5,14,.,.,TGTGCCAGCAGCCTCCCTGGGGGAGCACAGCCCCAGCATTTT,CASSLPGGAQPQHF
TRBV5-1,TRBJ1-5,14,.,.,TGCGCCAGCAGCTTGGGGGGGGGCGATCAGCCCCAGCATTTT,CASSLGGGDQPQHF
TRBV10-3,TRBJ1-6,14,TRBD1,.,TGTGCCATCAGCAAGGGACAGGACAATTCACCCCTCCACTTT,CAISKGQDNSPLHF
TRBV9,TRBJ2-3,18,TRBD2,.,TGTGCCAGCAGCGTAGATGGACTAGCCAAGGCAAACACAGATACGCAGTATTTT,CASSVDGLAKANTDTQYF
TRBV7-2,TRBJ2-3,14,.,.,TGTGCCAGCAGCTCCGGGACTTCCCCAGATACGCAGTATTTT,CASSSGTSPDTQYF